These 21 T cell receptor beta chains were all obtained from the same sample, sequenced in a study of T cell responses to AZD1222 COVID-19 vaccine. Only in-frame clones appear in the TCRdb table, and some are missing; sequencing was by immunoSEQ multiplex PCR. The data show approximately 140,000 clones, with about 91% seen just once and around 1.4% held by the top ten. This sample comprised peripheral blood, obtained on day 0 of AZD1222 vaccination. The receptors derive from an adult in good health.

Written as DNA, the CDR3 is TGTGCCACCCGGCGGGGGGCCCTTGAGACCCAGTACTTC. It yields the protein CATRRGALETQYF. J is TRBJ2-5 and V is TRBV19; 8 bases match TRBD2. The J segment lost 5 bases and the V segment lost 10 bases, leaving 9 bases of the junction unmatched. Germline V gives CDR1 LNHDA, CDR2 SQIVND (reference sequence). CDR3 length: 13 residues.

This chain links TRBV5-1 with TRBJ2-1; 11 nucleotides match TRBD1. Germline V CDR1 and CDR2: SGHRS, YFSETQ. The CDR3 totals 22 residues. The V segment lost 4 bases and the J segment 8 bases; nucleotides outside the gene matches: 29. CDR3 in DNA: TGCGCCAGCAGCACCGGGACAGGGGGACTGATATCCTCCCGCCGATGGATCGATGAGCAGTTCTTC. This codes for CASSTGTGGLISSRRWIDEQFF.

The gene calls are TRBV7-2 and TRBJ2-1; no clear D. With 1 base removed from V and 0 bases from J, the gap between germline ends came to 10 bases. The germline V gene encodes CDR1 SGHTA and CDR2 FQGNSA. This CDR3 contains 16 residues. The CDR3 protein is CASSLVIGGSYNEQFF. The CDR3 region has the DNA TGTGCCAGCAGCTTAGTCATTGGTGGCTCCTACAATGAGCAGTTCTTC.

The chain links TRBV19 to TRBJ1-5; D remains ambiguous. The ends were cut back, 1 base at V and 6 bases at J, with 16 bases in the middle. This CDR3 spans 16 amino acids. The germline V gene has CDR1 LNHDA and CDR2 SQIVND (reference sequence). The CDR3 coding sequence is TGTGCCAGTAGTATAGGTACCTCGAGCGGGGTTCAGCCCCAGCATTTT. It translates to CASSIGTSSGVQPQHF.

This clone was found once. V usage is TRBV9 and J usage is TRBJ2-5; TRBD2 matches at 16 bases. The trim removed 4 bases at V and 13 bases at J, leaving 7 bases unmatched. The CDR3 length is 14 residues. Germline V gene data show CDR1 as SGDLS and CDR2 as YYNGEE. CDR3 in DNA: TGTGCCAGCAGCCCCGGGACTAGCGGGAGGGCCCGGTACTTC. This encodes CASSPGTSGRARYF.

The chain links TRBV25-1 to TRBJ1-3; 8 positions match TRBD1. The germline V gene has CDR1 MGHDK and CDR2 SYGVNS. Germline trimming cut 4 bases from V and 3 bases from J; bases unmatched to any gene: 8. The length of the CDR3 is 16 residues. This CDR3 is CASSALQGAVGNTIYF. For the CDR3, the DNA is TGTGCCAGCAGTGCGCTGCAGGGGGCCGTTGGAAACACCATATATTTT.

This chain connects TRBV28 to TRBJ1-1; D may be TRBD1 (5 bases). Germline-derived CDR1 and CDR2 are MDHEN and SYDVKM. CDR3 length: 11 residues. V was trimmed by 7 bases and J by 11 bases, leaving 14 bases between them. CDR3 loop: CASTLGPAAFF. The CDR3, as DNA: TGTGCCAGCACCTTGGGACCCGCGGCTTTCTTT.

The CDR3 is CASSLGGLAGGPKETQYF. The CDR3 DNA reads as TGTGCCAGCAGCTTAGGCGGGCTAGCGGGAGGGCCTAAGGAGACCCAGTACTTC. The V and J genes are TRBV7-9 and TRBJ2-5, with 12 bases matching TRBD2. This CDR3 is 18 amino acids long. Looked up from germline, CDR1 is SEHNR and CDR2 is FQNEAQ (reference sequence). The ends lost 1 base at V and 5 bases at J; junction bases unmatched: 11.

This chain connects TRBV7-9 to TRBJ2-1; the D gene is possibly TRBD2 (6 bases). CDR3 length equals 17 residues. With 1 base removed from V and 8 bases from J, the gap between germline ends came to 21 bases. In germline, CDR1 is SEHNR, CDR2 FQNEAQ (reference sequence). CDR3 in DNA: TGTGCCAGCAGCTTAGGCCGACTAGGGGAGGCTACCGATGAGCAGTTCTTC. Amino acid sequence: CASSLGRLGEATDEQFF.

This rearrangement joins TRBV7-9 to TRBJ2-6, with D unclear. Between the trimmed V and J ends, which lost 6 bases and 0 bases, there was a span of 12 bases. CDR1 is SEHNR, CDR2 FQNEAQ, per germline (reference sequence). The CDR3 is made up of 16 amino acids. The CDR3, as DNA: TGTGCCAGCAGTTCCTCAACAGCCTCTGGGGCCAACGTCCTGACTTTC. Protein product: CASSSSTASGANVLTF.

This chain uses TRBV5-1 with TRBJ1-6; D not resolved. Germline CDR1 reads SGHRS; CDR2 reads YFSETQ. The V gene lost 4 bases and the J gene lost 7 bases, with 9 bases spanning the gap. The CDR3 spans 13 residues. The CDR3 region is CASSLGSNSPLHF. CDR3 nucleotide sequence: TGCGCCAGCAGCCTCGGGTCGAATTCACCCCTCCACTTT.

The rearrangement uses TRBV30 and TRBJ1-5; 11 bases line up with TRBD1. This CDR3 is built from 15 residues. V gave up 1 base and J gave up 7 bases; unmatched junction bases: 6. CDR1 GTSNPN and CDR2 SVGIG come from the germline V gene (reference sequence). As DNA, the CDR3 is TGTGCCTGGAGTGCAGGACAGGGGGCGAGGCAGCCCCAGCATTTT. Translated, it gives CAWSAGQGARQPQHF.

The rearrangement links TRBV19 to TRBJ1-4; TRBD1 is a possible D gene (6 bases). The CDR3 is 15 residues long. Germline V gene data show CDR1 as LNHDA and CDR2 as SQIVND (reference sequence). V was trimmed by 2 bases and J by 8 bases, leaving 15 bases between them. CDR3 residues: CASSISPRGGEKLFF. The CDR3 DNA follows: TGTGCCAGTAGTATAAGTCCCAGGGGTGGCGAAAAACTGTTTTTT. Full variable domain (rest looked up from reference TRBV19 and TRBJ1-4): DGGITQSPKYLFRKEGQNVTLSCEQNLNHDAMYWYRQDPGQGLRLIYYSQIVNDFQKGDIAEGYSVSREKKESFPLTVTSAQKNPTAFYLCASSISPRGGEKLFFGSGTQLSVL.

The chain couples TRBV19 to TRBJ2-3; tentatively, D is TRBD1 or TRBD2 (5 bases each). This CDR3 has 13 amino acids. Trimming removed 4 bases from V and 7 bases from J, with 12 bases in between. Germline loops: CDR1 LNHDA, CDR2 SQIVND (reference sequence). CDR3 sequence: CASSTGAQNTQYF. The CDR3 DNA reads TGTGCCAGTAGTACCGGGGCCCAGAATACGCAGTATTTT.

The rearrangement joins TRBV14 to TRBJ1-1; D is uncertain. From germline, CDR1 is SGHDN and CDR2 FVKESK. The CDR3 consists of 17 residues. The V gene lost 4 bases and the J gene lost 0 bases, with 18 bases spanning the gap. DNA of the CDR3: TGTGCCAGCAGCCTCCAGGACCTTGGGTTCATGAACACTGAAGCTTTCTTT. Translating it yields CASSLQDLGFMNTEAFF.

The chain uses TRBV30 and TRBJ2-5; 8 bases map to TRBD2. The J segment lost 6 bases and the V segment lost 2 bases, leaving 8 bases of the junction unmatched. Germline CDR1 GTSNPN, CDR2 SVGIG (reference sequence). There are 14 residues in the CDR3. CDR3 residues: CAWSSGGSMQTQYF. The CDR3, as DNA: TGTGCCTGGAGTTCGGGGGGGAGTATGCAGACCCAGTACTTC.

The chain combines TRBV9 with TRBJ1-1; D unclear. V dropped 0 bases and J dropped 5 bases, with 8 bases sitting between them. Looked up from germline, CDR1 is SGDLS and CDR2 is YYNGEE. This CDR3 spans 13 amino acids. The CDR3 nucleotides are TGTGCCAGCAGCGTAGGGGCGGGGACTGAAGCTTTCTTT. Translation: CASSVGAGTEAFF.

The chain joins TRBV7-8 to TRBJ2-3; 7 positions match TRBD2. The CDR3 length is 17 residues. CDR1 and CDR2 from the germline V gene are SGHVS and FQNEAQ. V lost 6 bases and J lost 3; bases outside the gene matches: 15. The CDR3 DNA is TGTGCCAGCAGGCCGACTGGCGGGAGATCAAGGACAGATACGCAGTATTTT. Its translation is CASRPTGGRSRTDTQYF.

The gene calls are TRBV14 and TRBJ1-3; D is undetermined. The CDR3 spans 18 residues. The V end lost 3 bases, the J end lost 0 bases, and 18 bases lay between the germline ends. Germline loops: CDR1 SGHDN, CDR2 FVKESK. The CDR3 nucleotides are TGTGCCAGCAGCCACGCCATGGGCAGGTCGTACTCTGGAAACACCATATATTTT. Amino acid sequence: CASSHAMGRSYSGNTIYF.

CDR3 loop: CASSQVLAGGSYNEQFF. CDR3 in DNA: TGTGCCAGCAGCCAGGTACTAGCGGGAGGGTCCTACAATGAGCAGTTCTTC. J is TRBJ2-1 and V is TRBV3-1 (or the pseudogene TRBV3-2); 13 nucleotides align to TRBD2. The CDR3 extends over 17 amino acids. The ends lost 3 bases at V and 1 base at J; junction bases unmatched: 3. Looked up from germline, CDR1 is LGHDT and CDR2 is YNNKEL (reference sequence).

The chain combines TRBV11-3 with TRBJ1-1, with 7 nucleotides matching TRBD1. With 3 bases clipped from V and 3 bases from J, the junction kept 4 bases outside the gene matches. This CDR3 is 14 amino acids long. Germline V CDR1 and CDR2: SGHNT, YENEEA. The CDR3 nucleotides read TGTGCCAGCAGCTTTTCAGGGGGAGACACTGAAGCTTTCTTT. It translates to CASSFSGGDTEAFF.